This is a list of T cell receptor beta chains from one sample in a study of blood T cell repertoires in COVID-19. Assay used: immunoSEQ multiplex PCR; TCRdb lists only in-frame clones, some missing. The data show about 50,000 clones, approximately 85% seen once. What was sequenced was peripheral blood. The source is a man aged 55 to 70 with acute or convalescent COVID-19. Each CDR3 is given with its conserved first and last residue. The listing skips clone size in some rows; elsewhere it reads once, few, many or a size class.

j_gene | v_gene | len | abundance | CDR3aa
TRBJ2-7 | TRBV2 | 14 | NA | CASRLGSGPYEQYF
TRBJ2-5 | TRBV28 | 15 | NA | CASLTRGLGQETQYF
TRBJ2-3 | TRBV2 | 14 | few | CASIGASDPDTQYF
TRBJ1-1 | TRBV27 | 13 | NA | CASRAELNTEAFF
TRBJ1-1 | TRBV19 | 13 | NA | CASMGTVNTEAFF
TRBJ1-1 | TRBV28 | 14 | NA | CASSVRVDYTEAFF
TRBJ2-6 | TRBV7-3 | 19 | NA | CASSLRATGQTSGANVLTF
TRBJ1-4 | TRBV2 | 14 | NA | CASRRDRGSEKLFF
TRBJ2-7 | TRBV14 | 16 | NA | CASSQVGTSGSFKQYF
TRBJ1-6 | TRBV2 | 15 | NA | CASNLARSYNSPLHF
TRBJ2-7 | TRBV27 | 16 | once | CASSQRGTFSSYEQYF
TRBJ2-7 | TRBV28 | 16 | NA | CASSSSGEGGSYEQYF
TRBJ2-1 | TRBV9 | 14 | NA | CASSVGTGLDEQFF
TRBJ2-1 | TRBV27 | 14 | few | CASNERGSYNEQFF
TRBJ1-2 | TRBV28 | 13 | NA | CASSFSQVDGYTF
TRBJ2-7 | TRBV18 | 14 | NA | CASSPGQGEGEQYF
TRBJ2-3 | TRBV7-3 | 13 | NA | CASSPRGTDTQYF
TRBJ2-7 | TRBV5-6 | 15 | NA | CASSIGQGEFGEQYF
TRBJ2-7 | TRBV19 | 14 | NA | CASSKGLVTYEQYF